This TCR beta chain was retrieved from a study of cytomegalovirus exposure and HLA in healthy donors. The PCR had 60 Vbeta and 13 Jbeta primers. Generated by immunoSEQ multiplex PCR, the TCRdb table keeps only in-frame clones and is missing some. This table holds about 93,000 clones, roughly four fifths found once. Germline trimming cut 4 bases from V and 4 bases from J; bases unmatched to any gene: 7. The CDR3 is 15 residues long. Germline V lookup: CDR1 SGHVS, CDR2 FNYEAQ. Material: PBMCs. This clonotype was obtained from a man aged 25-45 years in good health and CMV-seronegative. The chain combines TRBV7-6 with TRBJ1-2; 9 bases match TRBD1. The CDR3 region is CASSSRQGVGYGYTF. The CDR3, as DNA: TGTGCCAGCAGCTCGAGACAGGGGGTTGGCTATGGCTACACCTTC.